A selection of T cell receptor beta chains follows, all from one sample in a study of blood T cells in healthy people across ages. Each CDR3 protein gets one entry after TCRdb re-called the 5' RACE reads with MiXCR. The sample consists of roughly 900,000 distinct CDR3 sequences, around 30% of them appearing once. The specimen was blood. These receptors were taken from an elderly woman in good health. The CDR3 runs from the conserved cysteine through the conserved F or W. A D gene is named only where the DNA matches it firmly. A row's size may be missing; if present it is once, few, many or a size class.

TRBJ2-5	TRBV29-1	few	NA	TGCAGCGTTGCGGGATCTTACCAAGAGACCCAGTACTTC	CSVAGSYQETQYF
TRBJ2-7	TRBV7-9	many	NA	TGTGCCATCTCTAAGACAGGCCCTGAGCAGTACTTC	CAISKTGPEQYF
TRBJ2-1	TRBV12-3/TRBV12-4	few	NA	TGTGCCAGCAGTCTTAACAGGTGGAATGAGCAGTTCTTC	CASSLNRWNEQFF
TRBJ2-7	TRBV10-3	once	NA	TGTGCCATCAAAGCGGTTTTGGGTTCCGACGAGCAGTACTTC	CAIKAVLGSDEQYF
TRBJ2-7	TRBV7-2	few	TRBD1	TGTGTCAGCAGCCGACGACAGGGGTGGGAGCAGTACTTC	CVSSRRQGWEQYF
TRBJ2-3	TRBV7-2	many	TRBD2	TGTGCCAGCAGCTTAGTGCCCTTAGGGCTAGCGGGGGCAGATACGCAGTATTTT	CASSLVPLGLAGADTQYF
TRBJ1-5	TRBV6-6	few	NA	TGTGCCAGCAGTTACCACAGGGAAGAGCCCCAGCATTTT	CASSYHREEPQHF
TRBJ2-2	TRBV7-2	few	TRBD1	TGTGCCAGCAGCTTAGCGCGCCCAGGGGGAGTGAACACCGGGGAGCTGTTTTTT	CASSLARPGGVNTGELFF
TRBJ2-7	TRBV7-8	many	NA	TGTGCCAGCAGCTATCGCCCGACCTCCTACGAGCAGTACTTC	CASSYRPTSYEQYF
TRBJ2-1	TRBV18	few	TRBD2	TGTGCCAGCTCACCACGCCTAGCGGGGTCCCAAGGCGATGAGCAGTTCTTC	CASSPRLAGSQGDEQFF
TRBJ1-1	TRBV3-1	NA	NA	TGTGCCAGCAGCCAAGCCCTAAACGAGGGTACTGAAGCTTTCTTT	CASSQALNEGTEAFF
TRBJ1-1	TRBV12-3/TRBV12-4	many	NA	TGTGCCAGCAGTCATAATCTGGGGAACACTGAAGCTTTCTTT	CASSHNLGNTEAFF
TRBJ2-1	TRBV11-3	NA	NA	TGTGCCAGCAGCTGGGGGGCCAGGGGGGTCGTGGATGAGCAGTTCTTC	CASSWGARGVVDEQFF
TRBJ2-7	TRBV20-1	NA	TRBD2	TGCAGTGCTCTAGCGGAACAGACCTACGAGCAGTACTTC	CSALAEQTYEQYF
TRBJ2-1	TRBV5-1	many	TRBD1	TGCGCCAGCAGCTTGGACGATACCGGACAGGTGATCCCCAATGAGCAGTTCTTC	CASSLDDTGQVIPNEQFF
TRBJ1-1	TRBV20-1	NA	NA	TGCAGTTCCCCCCGTGGCAGCACGAACACTGAAGCTTTCTTT	CSSPRGSTNTEAFF
TRBJ1-2	TRBV30	few	NA	TGTGCCTGGAGCCCTACGGGGAGAGGAGGCTACACCTTC	CAWSPTGRGGYTF
TRBJ1-6	TRBV5-1	few	NA	TGCGCCAGCAGCTTGACGACAACCTCAGCCAATTCACCCCTCCACTTT	CASSLTTTSANSPLHF
TRBJ2-7	TRBV12-3/TRBV12-4	many	NA	TGTGCCAGCAGTTTAGCTCGATCCTACGAGCAGTACTTC	CASSLARSYEQYF
TRBJ2-3	TRBV7-2	many	NA	TGTGCCAGCAGCTTAGTAGGGGGAATCACAGATACGCAGTATTTT	CASSLVGGITDTQYF
TRBJ2-7	TRBV7-2	NA	TRBD2	TGTGCCAGCAGCCACCTAGCGGGGGGGCGACCGAGCTCCTACGAGCAGTACTTC	CASSHLAGGRPSSYEQYF
TRBJ2-4	TRBV15	many	TRBD1	TGTGCCACCGGACAGGGAAAAGTTGGCCAAAACATTCAGTACTTC	CATGQGKVGQNIQYF
TRBJ2-5	TRBV29-1	many	TRBD1	TGCAGCGTCTGGGTGAGGGGGCGAGAGACCCAGTACTTC	CSVWVRGRETQYF
TRBJ2-1	TRBV2	few	NA	TGTGCCAGCAACCCAGGGGTCTATGAGCAGTTCTTC	CASNPGVYEQFF
TRBJ2-3	TRBV12-3/TRBV12-4	NA	NA	TGTGCCAGCAGTTGGGGTGATGGAGATGTGCAGTATTTT	CASSWGDGDVQYF
TRBJ1-2	TRBV10-3	few	NA	TGTGCCATCAGTCGAGACTATGGCTACACCTTC	CAISRDYGYTF
TRBJ2-5	TRBV7-2	many	NA	TGTGCCAGCAGCCGGGACATCCAAGAGACCCAGTACTTC	CASSRDIQETQYF
TRBJ1-1	TRBV5-1	few	NA	TGCGCCAGCAGCTTGTTCGGGAGCACTGAAGCTTTCTTT	CASSLFGSTEAFF
TRBJ1-3	TRBV5-5	many	NA	TGTGCCAGCAGCTGGGGCTCTGGAAACACCATATATTTT	CASSWGSGNTIYF
TRBJ2-3	TRBV19	few	TRBD1	TGTGCCAGTAGTATCGGGACAGGGGTCAGCACAGATACGCAGTATTTT	CASSIGTGVSTDTQYF
TRBJ2-5	TRBV7-2	many	NA	TGTGCCAGCAGCTTAGTTTCTAGTCCCAGAGAGACCCAGTACTTC	CASSLVSSPRETQYF
TRBJ2-7	TRBV20-1	NA	NA	TGCAGTGCTCAACAGGGCCCGGGCGAGCAGTACTTC	CSAQQGPGEQYF
TRBJ2-2	TRBV7-6	NA	NA	TGTGCCAGCAGCTTAGCTAAGGACCGGGAGCTGTTTTTT	CASSLAKDRELFF
TRBJ2-7	TRBV7-2	many	TRBD1	TGTGCCAGCAGCTTCACCGGGACAGGGGCCTCCTACGAGCAGTACTTC	CASSFTGTGASYEQYF
TRBJ1-2	TRBV2	NA	TRBD1	TGTGCCAGTTCCGGGACAGGGGCTAGATATGGCTACACCTTC	CASSGTGARYGYTF
TRBJ2-1	TRBV6-6	many	NA	TGTGCCAGCAGTTACTCGACTGGGGGGGAGCAGTTCTTC	CASSYSTGGEQFF
TRBJ2-1	TRBV29-1	many	NA	TGCAGCGTTGAAGGCCCAGTCTCCTACAATGAGCAGTTCTTC	CSVEGPVSYNEQFF
TRBJ2-5	TRBV5-5	many	NA	TGTGCCAGCAGCTTACCAGGGATTAAAGAGACCCAGTACTTC	CASSLPGIKETQYF
TRBJ2-3	TRBV11-2	NA	TRBD1	TGTGCCAGCAGCTTAGATACAGGGGGGACAGATACGCAGTATTTT	CASSLDTGGTDTQYF
TRBJ1-1	TRBV6-2/TRBV6-3	many	NA	TGTGCCAGCAAGGGGGTGGACTTTGAAGCTTTCTTT	CASKGVDFEAFF
TRBJ2-1	TRBV6-5	many	TRBD2	TGTGCCAGCAGTTACACTCCTCCTAGCGGGGGAGCGTACAATGAGCAGTTCTTC	CASSYTPPSGGAYNEQFF
TRBJ2-7	TRBV18	NA	NA	TGTGCCAGCTCACCCGGACCAAAAGGGAACTACGAGCAGTACTTC	CASSPGPKGNYEQYF
TRBJ2-3	TRBV20-1	many	NA	TGCAGTGCTAGTTCTATTGCTAGCACAGATACGCAGTATTTT	CSASSIASTDTQYF
TRBJ2-3	TRBV11-2	few	NA	TGTGCCAGCGGCTTATCACGGATCACAGATACGCAGTATTTT	CASGLSRITDTQYF
TRBJ1-2	TRBV12-3/TRBV12-4	many	TRBD1	TGTGCCAGCAGACCCGGGACAGGGCTCTCCTATGGCTACACCTTC	CASRPGTGLSYGYTF
TRBJ1-5	TRBV20-1	few	TRBD1	TGCAGTGCGATCCCGGGACAGACCTCCAATCAGCCCCAGCATTTT	CSAIPGQTSNQPQHF
TRBJ2-7	TRBV20-1	many	TRBD1	TGCAGTGCTAGGCCCGGGACAGGGATGTCCTACGAGCAGTACTTC	CSARPGTGMSYEQYF
TRBJ2-5	TRBV28	few	TRBD2	TGTGCCAGCAGTTTTCGCGGGGGGGTAAGAGGTCGCGAGACCCAGTACTTC	CASSFRGGVRGRETQYF
TRBJ2-6	TRBV28	few	NA	TGTGCCAGCAGAACACCTAGTCCGGCCAACGTCCTGACTTTC	CASRTPSPANVLTF
TRBJ1-2	TRBV6-5	many	NA	TGTGCCAGCAGTTACTCCTGGACGGCTAACTATGGCTACACCTTC	CASSYSWTANYGYTF
TRBJ1-1	TRBV5-1	few	NA	TGCGCCAGCGAGATGTCCGGTCAGGAGAACACTGAAGCTTTCTTT	CASEMSGQENTEAFF
TRBJ1-5	TRBV12-3/TRBV12-4	once	NA	TGTGCCAGCAGTTTATTTAATCAGCCCCAGCATTTT	CASSLFNQPQHF
TRBJ1-4	TRBV20-1	few	NA	TGCAGTGCTAGCGGGCATACTAATGAAAAACTGTTTTTT	CSASGHTNEKLFF
TRBJ2-1	TRBV5-6	many	NA	TGTGCCAGCAGCTTGTTTGGGACCCTCCATTGGAATGAGCAGTTCTTC	CASSLFGTLHWNEQFF
TRBJ2-3	TRBV11-2	many	TRBD2	TGTGCCAGCAGCATAGCGGGGAACACAGATACGCAGTATTTT	CASSIAGNTDTQYF
TRBJ1-1	TRBV7-2	many	TRBD1	TGTGCCAGCAGCATTCCAGGGGGCGGGAACACTGAAGCTTTCTTT	CASSIPGGGNTEAFF
TRBJ2-1	TRBV28	many	TRBD2	TGTGCCAGCAGTGGTCCAGCGGGGGCCTCCTACAATGAGCAGTTCTTC	CASSGPAGASYNEQFF
TRBJ2-2	TRBV6-2/TRBV6-3	many	NA	TGTGCCAGCAGACCGACAGCGAACACCGGGGAGCTGTTTTTT	CASRPTANTGELFF
TRBJ1-6	TRBV20-1	NA	NA	TGCAGTGCTAGAGATCTCCAGAGCTATAATTCACCCCTCCACTTT	CSARDLQSYNSPLHF